One T cell receptor beta chain is described in this entry. Its antigen is unknown. These data originate in a study of Ad26.COV2.S vaccination and SARS-CoV-2 variants. General observations from the study: For non-spike TCRs, breadth in vaccine recipients resembled that in placebo recipients.

Treatment given: roughly 19 received Ad26.COV2.S at low or high dose, single or two shots; 5 received placebo; per-sample allocation not given. Day 63 after the first vaccine or placebo injection was the time point for sampling. The CDR3 is 18 amino acids. Per germline, CDR1 SGDLS and CDR2 YYNGEE. V was pared by 4 bases and J by 9 bases, with 26 bases between. Generated by immunoSEQ multiplex PCR, the TCRdb table keeps only in-frame clones and is missing some. The sample includes around 300,000 clones, roughly 90% of them seen just once. The TCR was taken from a person between 18 and 65 years old who received the Ad26.COV2.S COVID-19 vaccine or a placebo. The V call is TRBV9, the J call TRBJ1-6, with a possible D match to TRBD1 (5 bases). This material consisted of peripheral blood, taken in a trial of Ad26.COV2.S vaccine versus placebo. The CDR3 here is CASSLLPSGGKSSSPLHF. Here the CDR3 DNA reads TGTGCCAGCAGCCTCCTCCCGTCGGGGGGGAAGAGCAGTTCACCCCTCCACTTT.